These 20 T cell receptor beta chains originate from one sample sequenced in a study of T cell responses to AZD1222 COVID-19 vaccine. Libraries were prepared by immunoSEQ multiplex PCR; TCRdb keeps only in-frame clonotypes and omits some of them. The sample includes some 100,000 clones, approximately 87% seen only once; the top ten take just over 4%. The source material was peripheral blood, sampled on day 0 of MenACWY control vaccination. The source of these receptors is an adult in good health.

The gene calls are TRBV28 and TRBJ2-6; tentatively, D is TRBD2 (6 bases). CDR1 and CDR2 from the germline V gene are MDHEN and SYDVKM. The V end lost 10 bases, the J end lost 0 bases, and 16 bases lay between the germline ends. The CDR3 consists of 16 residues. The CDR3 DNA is TGTGCCATTGGGGGGACGGTACACTCTGGGGCCAACGTCCTGACTTTC. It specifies CAIGGTVHSGANVLTF.

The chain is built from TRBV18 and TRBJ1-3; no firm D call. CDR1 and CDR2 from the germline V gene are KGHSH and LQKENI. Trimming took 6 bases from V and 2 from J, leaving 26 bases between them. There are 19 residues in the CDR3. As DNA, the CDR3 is TGTGCCAGCTCTCAAACCAGACCAACAGATGTGGGGACTGGAAACACCATATATTTT. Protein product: CASSQTRPTDVGTGNTIYF.

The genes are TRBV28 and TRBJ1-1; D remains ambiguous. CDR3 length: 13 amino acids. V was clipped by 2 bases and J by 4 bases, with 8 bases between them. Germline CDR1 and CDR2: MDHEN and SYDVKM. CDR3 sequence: CASSLGSATEAFF. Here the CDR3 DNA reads TGTGCCAGCAGTTTAGGGTCAGCCACTGAAGCTTTCTTT.

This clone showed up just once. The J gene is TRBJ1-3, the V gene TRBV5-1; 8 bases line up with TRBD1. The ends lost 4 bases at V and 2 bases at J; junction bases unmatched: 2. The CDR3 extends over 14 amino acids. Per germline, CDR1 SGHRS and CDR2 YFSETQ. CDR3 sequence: CASSRDRTGNTIYF. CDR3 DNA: TGCGCCAGCAGCCGGGACAGGACTGGAAACACCATATATTTT.

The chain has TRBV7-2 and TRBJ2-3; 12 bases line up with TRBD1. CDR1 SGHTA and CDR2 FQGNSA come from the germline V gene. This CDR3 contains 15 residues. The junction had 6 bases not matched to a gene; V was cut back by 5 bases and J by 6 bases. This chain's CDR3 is CASSPRDRGPDTQYF. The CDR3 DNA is TGTGCCAGCAGCCCCCGGGACAGGGGGCCGGATACGCAGTATTTT.

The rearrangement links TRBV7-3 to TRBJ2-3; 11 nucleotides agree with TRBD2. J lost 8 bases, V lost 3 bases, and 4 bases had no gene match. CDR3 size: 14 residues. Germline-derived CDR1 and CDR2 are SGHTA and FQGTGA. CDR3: CASSLTSGEITQYF. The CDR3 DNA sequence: TGTGCCAGCAGCTTGACTAGCGGGGAGATTACGCAGTATTTT. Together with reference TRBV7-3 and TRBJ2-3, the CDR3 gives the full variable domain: GAGVSQTPSNKVTEKGKYVELRCDPISGHTALYWYRQSLGQGPEFLIYFQGTGAADDSGLPNDRFFAVRPEGSVSTLKIQRTERGDSAVYLCASSLTSGEITQYFGPGTRLTVL.

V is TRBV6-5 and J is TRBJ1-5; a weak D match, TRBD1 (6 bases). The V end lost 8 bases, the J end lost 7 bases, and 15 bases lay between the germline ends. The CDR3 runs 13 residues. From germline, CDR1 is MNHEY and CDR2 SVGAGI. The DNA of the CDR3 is TGTGCCAGCGGTTGGGGGGGCGCGCAGCCCCAGCATTTT. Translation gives CASGWGGAQPQHF.

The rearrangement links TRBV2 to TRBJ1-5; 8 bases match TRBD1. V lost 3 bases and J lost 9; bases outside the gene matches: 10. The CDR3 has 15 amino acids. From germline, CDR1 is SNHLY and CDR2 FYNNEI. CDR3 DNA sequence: TGTGCCAGCAGTGACACGACAGGGGCCGGGACGCCCCAGCATTTT. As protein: CASSDTTGAGTPQHF.

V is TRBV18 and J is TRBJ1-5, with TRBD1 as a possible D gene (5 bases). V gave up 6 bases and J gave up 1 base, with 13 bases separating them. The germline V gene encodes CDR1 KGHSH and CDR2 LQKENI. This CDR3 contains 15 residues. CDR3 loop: CASSLFGASNQPQHF. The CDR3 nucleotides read TGTGCCAGCTCCCTATTCGGGGCAAGCAATCAGCCCCAGCATTTT.

The CDR3 nucleotides are TGTGCCAGCAGTTCGCAGGGACGGAGCATTAGTGGCTACACCTTC. Encoded protein: CASSSQGRSISGYTF. The J gene is TRBJ1-2, the V gene TRBV28, with a tentative D call TRBD1 (5 bases). CDR1 and CDR2 from the germline V gene are MDHEN and SYDVKM. Trimming removed 4 bases at V and 7 bases at J, with 19 bases between. The CDR3 totals 15 residues.

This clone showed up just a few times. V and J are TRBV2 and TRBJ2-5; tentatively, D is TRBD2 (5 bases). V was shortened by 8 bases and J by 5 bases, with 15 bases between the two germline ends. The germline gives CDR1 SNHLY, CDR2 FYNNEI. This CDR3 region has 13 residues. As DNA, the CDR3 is TGTGCCAGCTACGGGATAGGTGGGGAGACCCAGTACTTC. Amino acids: CASYGIGGETQYF.

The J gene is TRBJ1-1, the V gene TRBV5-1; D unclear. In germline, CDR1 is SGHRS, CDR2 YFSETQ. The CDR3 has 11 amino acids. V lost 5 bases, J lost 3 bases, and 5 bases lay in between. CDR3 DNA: TGCGCCAGCAGGTCTGACACTGAAGCTTTCTTT. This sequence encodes CASRSDTEAFF.

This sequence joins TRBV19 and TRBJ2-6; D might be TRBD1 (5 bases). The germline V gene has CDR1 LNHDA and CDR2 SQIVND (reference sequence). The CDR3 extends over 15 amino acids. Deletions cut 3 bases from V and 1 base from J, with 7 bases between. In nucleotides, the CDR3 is TGTGCCAGTAGTATCACAGGATCTGGGGCCAACGTCCTGACTTTC. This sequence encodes CASSITGSGANVLTF.

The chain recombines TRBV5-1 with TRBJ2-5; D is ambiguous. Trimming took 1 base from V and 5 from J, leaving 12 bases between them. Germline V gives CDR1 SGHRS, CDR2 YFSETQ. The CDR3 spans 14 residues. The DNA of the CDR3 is TGCGCCAGCAGCTTGCTTTCGAGTGTGGAGACCCAGTACTTC. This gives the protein CASSLLSSVETQYF.

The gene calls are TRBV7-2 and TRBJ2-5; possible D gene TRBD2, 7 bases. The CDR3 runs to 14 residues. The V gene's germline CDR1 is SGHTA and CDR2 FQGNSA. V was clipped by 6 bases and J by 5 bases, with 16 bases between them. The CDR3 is CASRPAGAWETQYF. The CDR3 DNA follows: TGTGCCAGCAGACCCGCGGGGGCTTGGGAGACCCAGTACTTC.

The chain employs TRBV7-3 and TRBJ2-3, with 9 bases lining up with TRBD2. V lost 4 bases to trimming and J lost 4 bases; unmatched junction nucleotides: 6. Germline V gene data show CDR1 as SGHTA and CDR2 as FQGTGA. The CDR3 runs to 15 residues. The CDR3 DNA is TGTGCCAGCAGCTCGACTAGCGGAAGGTCAGATACGCAGTATTTT. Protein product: CASSSTSGRSDTQYF. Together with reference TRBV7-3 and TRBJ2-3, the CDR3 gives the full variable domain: GAGVSQTPSNKVTEKGKYVELRCDPISGHTALYWYRQSLGQGPEFLIYFQGTGAADDSGLPNDRFFAVRPEGSVSTLKIQRTERGDSAVYLCASSSTSGRSDTQYFGPGTRLTVL.

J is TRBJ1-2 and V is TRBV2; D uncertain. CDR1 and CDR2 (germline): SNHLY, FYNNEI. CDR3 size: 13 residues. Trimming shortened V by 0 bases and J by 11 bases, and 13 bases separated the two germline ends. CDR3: CASSEALVLGYTF. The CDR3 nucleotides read TGTGCCAGCAGTGAAGCTCTAGTTTTAGGGTACACCTTC. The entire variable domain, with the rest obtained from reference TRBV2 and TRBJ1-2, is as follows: EPEVTQTPSHQVTQMGQEVILRCVPISNHLYFYWYRQILGQKVEFLVSFYNNEISEKSEIFDDQFSVERPDGSNFTLKIRSTKLEDSAMYFCASSEALVLGYTFGSGTRLTVV.

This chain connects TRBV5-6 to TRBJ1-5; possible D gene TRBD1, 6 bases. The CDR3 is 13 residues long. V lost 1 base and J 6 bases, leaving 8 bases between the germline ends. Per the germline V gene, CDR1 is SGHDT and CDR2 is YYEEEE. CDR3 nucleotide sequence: TGTGCCAGCAGCTTGACAGGGTTTCAGCCCCAGCATTTT. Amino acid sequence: CASSLTGFQPQHF.

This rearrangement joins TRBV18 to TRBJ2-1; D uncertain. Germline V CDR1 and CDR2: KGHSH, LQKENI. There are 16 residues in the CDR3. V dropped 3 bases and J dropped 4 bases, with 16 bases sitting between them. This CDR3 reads CASSPPTSYLYNEQFF. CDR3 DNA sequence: TGTGCCAGCTCACCGCCGACCTCCTACCTTTACAATGAGCAGTTCTTC.

The CDR3 protein is CASSAGPGTGPYEQYF. The DNA of the CDR3 is TGTGCCAGCAGCGCTGGCCCCGGGACAGGACCCTACGAGCAGTACTTC. The genes are TRBV9 and TRBJ2-7; 8 nucleotides agree with TRBD1. Germline loops: CDR1 SGDLS, CDR2 YYNGEE. The CDR3 loop spans 16 amino acids. The V and J ends lost 3 bases and 2 bases, in that order; junction bases with no gene match: 10.